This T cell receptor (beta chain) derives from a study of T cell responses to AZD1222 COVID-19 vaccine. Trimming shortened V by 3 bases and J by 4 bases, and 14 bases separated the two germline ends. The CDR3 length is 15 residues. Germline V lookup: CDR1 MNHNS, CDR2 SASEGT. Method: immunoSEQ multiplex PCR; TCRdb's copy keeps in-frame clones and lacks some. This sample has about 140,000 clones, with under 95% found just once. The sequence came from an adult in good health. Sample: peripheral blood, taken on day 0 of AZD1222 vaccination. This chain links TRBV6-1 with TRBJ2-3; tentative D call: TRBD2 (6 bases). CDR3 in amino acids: CASSETSLAPDTQYF. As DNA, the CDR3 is TGTGCCAGCAGTGAGACTAGTTTGGCACCAGATACGCAGTATTTT.